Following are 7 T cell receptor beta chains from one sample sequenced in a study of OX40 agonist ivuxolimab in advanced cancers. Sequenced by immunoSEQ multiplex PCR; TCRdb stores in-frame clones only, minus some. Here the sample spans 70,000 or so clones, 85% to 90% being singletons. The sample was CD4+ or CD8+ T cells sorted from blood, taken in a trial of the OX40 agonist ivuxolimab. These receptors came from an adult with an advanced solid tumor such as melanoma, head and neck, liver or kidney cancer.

The CDR3 bases are TGTGCCAGCAGCTCAGGTGGTGGGGGAGTGTCTGAAGCTTTCTTT. Translated: CASSSGGGGVSEAFF. The V gene is TRBV13, the J gene TRBJ1-1; weak D call: TRBD1 (5 bases). V was pared by 4 bases and J by 6 bases, with 18 bases between. The CDR3 runs to 15 residues. Germline V gene sequence: CDR1 PRHDT, CDR2 FYEKMQ (reference sequence). Complete variable domain (other parts from reference TRBV13 and TRBJ1-1): AAGVIQSPRHLIKEKRETATLKCYPIPRHDTVYWYQQGPGQDPQFLISFYEKMQSDKGSIPDRFSAQQFSDYHSELNMSSLELGDSALYFCASSSGGGGVSEAFFGQGTRLTVV.

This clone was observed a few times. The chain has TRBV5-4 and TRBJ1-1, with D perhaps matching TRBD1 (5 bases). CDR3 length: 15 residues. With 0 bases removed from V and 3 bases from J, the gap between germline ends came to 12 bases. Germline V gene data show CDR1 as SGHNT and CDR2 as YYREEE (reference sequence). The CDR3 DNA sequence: TGTGCCAGCAGCTTGGCCACCCAGGGCCACACTGAAGCTTTCTTT. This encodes CASSLATQGHTEAFF.

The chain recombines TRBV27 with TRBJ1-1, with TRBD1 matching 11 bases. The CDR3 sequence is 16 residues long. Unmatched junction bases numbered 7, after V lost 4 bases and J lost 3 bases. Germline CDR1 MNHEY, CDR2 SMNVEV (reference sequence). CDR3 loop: CASSSGTGGIYTEAFF. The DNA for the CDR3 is TGTGCCAGCAGTTCCGGGACAGGGGGTATTTACACTGAAGCTTTCTTT.

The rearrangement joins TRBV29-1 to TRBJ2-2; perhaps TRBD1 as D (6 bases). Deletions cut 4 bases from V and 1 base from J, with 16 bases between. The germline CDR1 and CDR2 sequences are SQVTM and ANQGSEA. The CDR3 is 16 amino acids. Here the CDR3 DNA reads TGCAGCGTTGTAGTTGGACAGTCTGTGAACACCGGGGAGCTGTTTTTT. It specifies CSVVVGQSVNTGELFF.

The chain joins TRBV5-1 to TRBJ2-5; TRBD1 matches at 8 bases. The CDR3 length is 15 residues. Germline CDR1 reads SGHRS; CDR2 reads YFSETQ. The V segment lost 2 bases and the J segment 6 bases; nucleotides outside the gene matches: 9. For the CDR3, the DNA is TGCGCCAGCAGCTTTTCTTCACAGGGGGGAAAGACCCAGTACTTC. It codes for CASSFSSQGGKTQYF.

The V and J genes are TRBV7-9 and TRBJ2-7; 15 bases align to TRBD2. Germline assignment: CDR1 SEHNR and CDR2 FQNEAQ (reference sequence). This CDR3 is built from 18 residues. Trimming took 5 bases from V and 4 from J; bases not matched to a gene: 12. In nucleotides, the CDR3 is TGTGCCAGCAGCGGACTAGCGGGAGGGCCGGATACCCTTTACGAGCAGTACTTC. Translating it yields CASSGLAGGPDTLYEQYF.

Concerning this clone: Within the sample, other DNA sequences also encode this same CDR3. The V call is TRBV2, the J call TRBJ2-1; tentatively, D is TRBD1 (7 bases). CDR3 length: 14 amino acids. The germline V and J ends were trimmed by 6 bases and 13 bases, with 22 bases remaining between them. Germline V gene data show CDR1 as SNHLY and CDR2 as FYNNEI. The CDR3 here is CASSEAGGYTLQFF. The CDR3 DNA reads TGTGCCAGCAGCGAGGCAGGGGGGTACACGTTACAGTTCTTC.